One sample yielded the 19 T cell receptor beta chains listed below, sequenced in a study of cytomegalovirus exposure and HLA in healthy donors. In the PCR, 60 Vbeta and 13 Jbeta primers were used. The assay was immunoSEQ multiplex PCR, and TCRdb's table has in-frame clones only and misses some. The sample includes approximately 99,000 clones, about three quarters of them seen just once. The sequencing sample was made of PBMCs. These receptors all stem from a man aged 40-50 years in good health and CMV-seronegative.

The chain joins TRBV2 to TRBJ2-2, with 9 bases aligning to TRBD2. V gave up 4 bases and J gave up 6 bases; unmatched junction bases: 6. This CDR3 spans 15 amino acids. CDR1 SNHLY and CDR2 FYNNEI come from the germline V gene. The CDR3 protein is CASSGLAGLAGELFF. The CDR3 nucleotides read TGTGCCAGCAGTGGTCTAGCGGGGTTGGCCGGGGAGCTGTTTTTT. Full variable domain (rest looked up from reference TRBV2 and TRBJ2-2): EPEVTQTPSHQVTQMGQEVILRCVPISNHLYFYWYRQILGQKVEFLVSFYNNEISEKSEIFDDQFSVERPDGSNFTLKIRSTKLEDSAMYFCASSGLAGLAGELFFGEGSRLTVL.

J is TRBJ1-3 and V is TRBV11-1; 8 bases align to TRBD1. This CDR3 is built from 16 residues. Per the germline V gene, CDR1 is SGHAT and CDR2 is FQDESV (reference sequence). With V trimmed by 4 bases and J by 0 bases, 5 bases remained unmatched. Here the CDR3 DNA reads TGTGCCAGCAGCTCCGTCGGACAGGGCTCTGGAAACACCATATATTTT. The encoded protein is CASSSVGQGSGNTIYF.

The chain combines TRBV11-1 with TRBJ2-3, with D possibly TRBD2 on 5 matching bases. This CDR3 region has 18 residues. CDR1 and CDR2 from the germline V gene are SGHAT and FQDESV (reference sequence). Deletions cut 1 base from V and 6 bases from J, with 23 bases between. The CDR3 reads CASSLEGALAGSQDTQYF. CDR3 DNA sequence: TGTGCCAGCAGCTTAGAGGGAGCTCTCGCAGGAAGCCAGGATACGCAGTATTTT. Complete variable domain (other parts from reference TRBV11-1 and TRBJ2-3): EAEVAQSPRYKITEKSQAVAFWCDPISGHATLYWYRQILGQGPELLVQFQDESVVDDSQLPKDRFSAERLKGVDSTLKIQPAELGDSAMYLCASSLEGALAGSQDTQYFGPGTRLTVL.

This sequence joins TRBV4-3 and TRBJ2-3; no firm D call. CDR1 and CDR2 (germline): LGHNA, YSLEER. The CDR3 loop spans 15 amino acids. The V gene lost 6 bases and the J gene lost 2 bases, with 15 bases spanning the gap. The DNA for the CDR3 is TGCGCCAGCAGTACCGGTTGGAGTTCCACAGATACGCAGTATTTT. It encodes CASSTGWSSTDTQYF.

A few counts support this clone. CDR3 sequence reads: CASSLFWDRDGGYTF. The CDR3 DNA is TGTGCCAGCAGTTTATTTTGGGACAGGGACGGAGGCTACACCTTC. The V call is TRBV27, the J call TRBJ1-2; TRBD1 matches at 9 bases. The length of the CDR3 is 15 residues. Germline-derived CDR1 and CDR2 are MNHEY and SMNVEV (reference sequence). V shed 1 base and J 8 bases; nucleotides not matched to a gene: 8.

The chain employs TRBV4-3 and TRBJ1-3, with D possibly matching TRBD1 (5 bases). The ends were cut back, 3 bases at V and 0 bases at J, with 15 bases in the middle. The CDR3 length is 17 residues. Germline V CDR1 and CDR2: LGHNA, YSLEER. The CDR3 protein is CASSHTWGSRSGNTIYF. In nucleotides, the CDR3 is TGCGCCAGCAGCCATACCTGGGGCTCCCGCTCTGGAAACACCATATATTTT.

The chain has TRBV15 and TRBJ2-7; 9 bases are shared with TRBD1. V dropped 3 bases and J dropped 5; count of bases not matched to a gene: 8. The length of the CDR3 is 15 residues. CDR1 and CDR2 (germline): LNHNV, YYDKDF (reference sequence). The DNA for the CDR3 is TGTGCCACCAGCAGCCCCGGGACAGGGAACAACGAGCAGTACTTC. This codes for CATSSPGTGNNEQYF. The full variable domain, its missing parts supplied by reference TRBV15 and TRBJ2-7, is DAMVIQNPRYQVTQFGKPVTLSCSQTLNHNVMYWYQQKSSQAPKLLFHYYDKDFNNEADTPDNFQSRRPNTSFCFLDIRSPGLGDTAMYLCATSSPGTGNNEQYFGPGTRLTVT.

Concerning this clone itself: This same CDR3 is encoded by further DNA sequences in the sample. CDR3 DNA sequence: TGTGCCAGCAGTTACTCTAGCGGGGGGCTCTCCTACGAGCAGTACTTC. Protein product: CASSYSSGGLSYEQYF. This chain joins TRBV6-5 and TRBJ2-7; 10 bases match TRBD2. J gave up 0 bases and V 0 bases, and 2 bases lay outside the gene matches. The CDR3 runs 16 residues. Germline CDR1 reads MNHEY; CDR2 reads SVGAGI.

The V call is TRBV13, the J call TRBJ1-4; perhaps TRBD1 as D (6 bases). CDR1 and CDR2 from the germline V gene are PRHDT and FYEKMQ (reference sequence). This CDR3 spans 16 amino acids. V was pared by 2 bases and J by 2 bases, with 12 bases between. CDR3 nucleotide sequence: TGTGCCAGCAGCTTATCAGGGGCGGCCACTAATGAAAAACTGTTTTTT. This codes for CASSLSGAATNEKLFF. Full variable domain (rest looked up from reference TRBV13 and TRBJ1-4): AAGVIQSPRHLIKEKRETATLKCYPIPRHDTVYWYQQGPGQDPQFLISFYEKMQSDKGSIPDRFSAQQFSDYHSELNMSSLELGDSALYFCASSLSGAATNEKLFFGSGTQLSVL.

This rearrangement joins TRBV7-9 to TRBJ2-5; possibly TRBD1 for D (6 bases). Germline V gene data show CDR1 as SEHNR and CDR2 as FQNEAQ (reference sequence). CDR3 length equals 14 residues. Trimming stripped 3 bases from V and 7 bases from J, with 15 bases between. For the CDR3, the DNA is TGTGCCAGCAGCTTGGGGGCGGAGCCAGGGACCCAGTACTTC. It codes for CASSLGAEPGTQYF.

The rearrangement links TRBV4-1 to TRBJ1-2; 7 nucleotides match TRBD1. The CDR3 runs to 14 residues. Trimming cost V 9 bases and J 3 bases; bases outside gene matches: 10. Germline values: CDR1 MGHRA, CDR2 YSYEKL. The CDR3 region is CASKFRQGHYGYTF. The DNA of the CDR3 is TGCGCCAGTAAATTTAGACAGGGCCACTATGGCTACACCTTC.

The chain is built from TRBV2 and TRBJ2-1; D is uncertain. CDR3 length equals 15 residues. In germline, CDR1 is SNHLY, CDR2 FYNNEI. Trimming took 3 bases from V and 0 from J, leaving 9 bases between them. CDR3 sequence: CASSDVIYSYNEQFF. The CDR3 bases are TGTGCCAGCAGTGACGTTATATACTCCTACAATGAGCAGTTCTTC.

This sequence joins TRBV5-6 and TRBJ2-7, with 11 bases that match TRBD2. The CDR3 length is 17 residues. Germline CDR1 reads SGHDT; CDR2 reads YYEEEE. The V gene end was trimmed by 4 bases and the J gene end by 7 bases; junction bases not matched to a gene: 16. The CDR3 DNA follows: TGTGCCAGCAGCCCTAAACCCGGACTAGCGGGCCTCTCAGAGCAGTACTTC. Residues: CASSPKPGLAGLSEQYF.

The rearrangement links TRBV2 to TRBJ2-2, with D unclear. The germline V and J ends were trimmed by 1 base and 0 bases, with 9 bases remaining between them. This CDR3 region has 16 residues. The germline gives CDR1 SNHLY, CDR2 FYNNEI. CDR3 DNA sequence: TGTGCCAGCAGTGAAGAAGCGCTCGCGAACACCGGGGAGCTGTTTTTT. It yields the protein CASSEEALANTGELFF.

Here the CDR3 DNA reads TGTGCCAGCACCAGGAGCGGGGGGTCGTACAATGAGCAGTTCTTC. Residues: CASTRSGGSYNEQFF. The chain combines TRBV2 with TRBJ2-1; 9 nucleotides agree with TRBD2. Per germline, CDR1 SNHLY and CDR2 FYNNEI. This CDR3 region has 15 residues. Trimming took 7 bases from V and 4 from J; bases not matched to a gene: 8.

CDR3 region: CASSWGGGTGELFF. In DNA form, the CDR3 reads TGCGCCAGCAGCTGGGGAGGGGGAACCGGGGAGCTGTTTTTT. The rearrangement links TRBV5-1 to TRBJ2-2, with D perhaps TRBD2 (7 bases). The CDR3 is made up of 14 amino acids. Per the germline V gene, CDR1 is SGHRS and CDR2 is YFSETQ. V gave up 3 bases and J gave up 5 bases, with 11 bases separating them.

V gene TRBV4-2 combines with J gene TRBJ2-7, with a possible D match to TRBD2 (6 bases). Germline values: CDR1 LGHNA, CDR2 YNFKEQ. Trimming took 2 bases from V and 6 from J, leaving 17 bases between them. The CDR3 runs to 15 residues. The CDR3 nucleotides are TGTGCCAGCAGCCAACAGTCCGGGACTGGCGGCGAGCAGTACTTC. Its protein product is CASSQQSGTGGEQYF.

The V and J genes are TRBV6-6 and TRBJ2-7; TRBD1 matches at 8 bases. V lost 8 bases and J lost 2; bases outside the gene matches: 5. Germline V gene lookup returns CDR1 MNHNY and CDR2 SVGAGI (reference sequence). CDR3 length equals 13 residues. The DNA of the CDR3 is TGTGCCAGCTTCAGGGGGCCTACCTACGAGCAGTACTTC. Translation: CASFRGPTYEQYF.

The chain combines TRBV10-3 with TRBJ1-4; D not certain. The CDR3 sequence is 14 residues long. Looked up from germline, CDR1 is ENHRY and CDR2 is SYGVKD. The V end was cut by 4 bases, the J end by 0 bases, with 6 bases between. CDR3 loop: CAISAVATNEKLFF. CDR3 bases: TGTGCCATCAGTGCCGTCGCAACTAATGAAAAACTGTTTTTT.